This T cell receptor (beta chain) is drawn from a study of T cell clonality in common variable immunodeficiency. Details on this clone: Its target is not known. With the read ending 3 residues before the CDR3 end, the germline J gene is used to fill in that end. The same CDR3 can be traced to other DNA sequences in this sample.

Germline loops: CDR1 SGHAT, CDR2 FQNNGV. V was pared by 1 base and J by 4 bases, with 8 bases between. This CDR3 is 14 amino acids long. Produced via immunoSEQ multiplex PCR; TCRdb's table is partial and in-frame only. The sample presents over 50,000 clones, none singletons. Points from the study as a whole: Compared with healthy controls, CVID subjects showed increased TCRbeta clonality, mostly in about a third.

Specimen: peripheral blood mononuclear cells. The receptor comes from a person aged 18 to 75 in good health. The chain uses TRBV11-2 and TRBJ2-1; D gene uncertain. The CDR3 is CASSLVGSYNEQFF. Incomplete CDR3 DNA: TGTGCCAGCAGCTTAGTGGGCTCTTACAATGAG.